This T cell receptor (beta chain) comes out of a study of OX40 agonist ivuxolimab in advanced cancers. Across the study: In this cohort, patients received ivuxolimab, an agonistic anti-OX40 (CD134) antibody. There were three patients with partial responses, one having hepatocellular carcinoma and two cutaneous melanoma.

Findings of the study overall: Researchers report that CD8+ T cells had, on average, more expanded clones than CD4+. Circulating CD4+ and CD8+ T cells showed clonal expansion by week 6 at 0.1 to 3.0 mg/kg.

The method was immunoSEQ multiplex PCR; TCRdb's version includes in-frame clones alone and lacks a portion of them. The data show roughly 71,000 clones, about nine tenths seen once. Comments on this clone: What it recognizes is unknown.

There are 13 residues in the CDR3. The germline V gene encodes CDR1 SGHTA and CDR2 FQGTGA. Trimming removed 5 bases from V and 6 bases from J; junction bases left unmatched: 5. This TCR derives from an adult with an advanced solid tumor such as melanoma, head and neck, liver or kidney cancer. The sequencing used CD4+ or CD8+ T cells sorted from blood, collected in a trial of the OX40 agonist ivuxolimab. The genes are TRBV7-3 and TRBJ2-3; 7 bases fit TRBD2. The CDR3 DNA reads TGTGCCAGCAGCGACCGTAGCGGGGATACGCAGTATTTT. Translated: CASSDRSGDTQYF.